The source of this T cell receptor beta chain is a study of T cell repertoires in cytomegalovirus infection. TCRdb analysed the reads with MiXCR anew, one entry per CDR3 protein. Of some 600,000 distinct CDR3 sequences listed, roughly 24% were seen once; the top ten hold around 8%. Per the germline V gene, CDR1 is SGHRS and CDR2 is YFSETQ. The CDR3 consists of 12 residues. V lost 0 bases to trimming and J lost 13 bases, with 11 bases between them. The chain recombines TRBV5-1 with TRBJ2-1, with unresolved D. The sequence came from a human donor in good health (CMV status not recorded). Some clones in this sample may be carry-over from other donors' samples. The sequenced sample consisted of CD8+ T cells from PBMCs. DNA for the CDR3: TGCGCCAGCAGCTTGGAGGGTCTAGAACAGTTCTTC. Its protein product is CASSLEGLEQFF.